This T cell receptor beta chain was identified during a study of post-analysis software for immune sequencing data (dated by TCRdb to between 2014 and 2017). Concerning the study at large: Disease courses on record covered relapsing-remitting, secondary progressive and progressive-relapsing multiple sclerosis, though some patients had no subtype annotation. Patient repertoires were compared against roughly 11 previously published healthy control repertoires from donors aged about 6 to 28 years. A subset of samples was prepared in parallel using single-end sample barcoding, then pooled and co-amplified after Illumina adapter ligation. What the research found in general, with its limitations: When samples were clustered directly using the F measure, samples prepared in the same batch co-clustered strongly, which prompted a batch-effect correction. Patients showed significantly higher frequencies than controls for roughly five TRBV segments, among them TRBV5-6, TRBV5-1 and TRBV20-1. The multiple sclerosis patient group was slightly younger than the control group. Significantly lower normalized Chao1 diversity was found in multiple sclerosis patients than in controls, suggesting substantial peripheral T-cell clonal expansion.

Turning to this clonotype: No antigen is known for it. No base quality values were provided; no much bigger clone lies one nucleotide off.

Receptor amplification or capture employed PCR. The instrument was an Illumina HiSeq 2500. To reduce PCR and sequencing biases, unique molecular identifiers were incorporated into the TCR beta cDNA libraries. Some 500,000 cDNA molecules were obtained per 1 to 10 million input T cells, so each molecule approximated one T cell. Patient libraries were prepared and sequenced with the same protocol used for the earlier healthy control dataset. Samples belonging to the same batch were prepared together, multiplexed and sequenced on a shared HiSeq lane. As for the authors' bioinformatics: Raw barcoded reads were processed with MIGEC, and single-read molecular identifier groups were discarded before consensus assembly and CDR3 extraction. VDJtools was used for post-analysis of the clonotype tables, with diversity normalized by down-sampling every dataset to the smallest sample size. In repertoire overlap clustering, CDR3 amino acid sequences, but not nucleotide sequences, were matched to correct batch-related cross-sample contamination. TCRdb itself trimmed the public reads at Q25 with fastp, ran MiXCR and retained productive beta chains. Under each unique CDR3 protein, matching rows form one entry showing the most common genes and DNA. The V and J calls shown here were made by TCRdb, not taken from the authors' results. In all, the sample holds 400,000 to 500,000 distinct CDR3 sequences, and 30% to 45% of those were seen once. 6.5% to 8% of the sample goes to the ten largest clones.

Reading from cysteine to phenylalanine, the CDR3 counts 19 amino acids. Only CDR3 DNA is held: 57 bases, read in frame from base 1. CDR1 and CDR2 are read off the germline V gene as SGHTA and FQGNSA. Ends trimmed: V by 5 bases, J by 0 bases; bases unmatched to a gene: 8. TCR beta repertoires were profiled from peripheral blood of roughly twelve young patients with multiple sclerosis to demonstrate the VDJtools post-analysis software. The patients with multiple sclerosis were children and adolescents between roughly 6 and 17 years of age. Material for sequencing was blood. The rearranged segments are TRBV7-2 and TRBJ2-3, with 16 bases in between that match TRBD2. The TCR originated in a girl aged 2 to 10 with multiple sclerosis. The DNA sequence is as follows: TGTGCCAGCAGCAGAAGGGGACTAGCGGGAGGGCCGAGCACAGATACGCAGTATTTT. Protein translation: CASSRRGLAGGPSTDTQYF.